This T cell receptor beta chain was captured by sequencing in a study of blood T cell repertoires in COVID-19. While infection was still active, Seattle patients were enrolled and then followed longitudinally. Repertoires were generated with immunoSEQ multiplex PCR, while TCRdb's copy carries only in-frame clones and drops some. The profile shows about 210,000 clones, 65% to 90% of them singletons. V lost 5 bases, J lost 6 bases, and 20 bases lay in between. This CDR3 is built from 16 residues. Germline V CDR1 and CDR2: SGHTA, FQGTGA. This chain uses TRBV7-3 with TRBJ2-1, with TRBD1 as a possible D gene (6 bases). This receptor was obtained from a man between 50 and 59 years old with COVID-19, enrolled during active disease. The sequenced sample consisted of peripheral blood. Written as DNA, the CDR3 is TGTGCCAGCAGCCGCTCCGCAGTTTCAGGGGTCAATGAGCAGTTCTTC. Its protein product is CASSRSAVSGVNEQFF.